Sequencing of this TCR beta chain was carried out in a study of shared clonotypes between healthy human individuals. Study information: The donor group consisted of two women and a few men, aged 18 to 49. Plates per donor: three CD4 naive, three CD4 memory, two CD8 naive, one CD8 memory.

Study conclusions and caveats: Unshared clonotypes carried lower generation probabilities than those common to all four donors. In this cohort, only blood was sampled, and tissue repertoires likely differ.

Unmatched junction bases numbered 6, after V lost 3 bases and J lost 6 bases. The CDR3 length is 15 residues. The V gene's germline CDR1 is LNHDA and CDR2 SQIVND (reference sequence). Remarks on this clone: Its antigen is as yet unknown.

Sequenced by immunoSEQ multiplex PCR; TCRdb stores in-frame clones only, minus some. Among some 1 million clones listed, 65% to 80% were seen once. The TCR originated in a young man in good health. The sample was memory CD4+ T cells sorted from blood. The subset: CD45RA-negative fraction. This chain uses TRBV19 with TRBJ2-2; 8 bases align to TRBD1. The CDR3 DNA is TGTGCCAGTAGTATGAGGACAGGGACGGCCGGGGAGCTGTTTTTT. Protein product: CASSMRTGTAGELFF.